A single T cell receptor beta chain is shown here with its context. What it binds is unknown. The same CDR3 also results from other DNA sequences found in this sample. The data originate from a study of OX40 agonist ivuxolimab in advanced cancers. As for the study in general: Six ivuxolimab dose levels, 0.01 to 10 mg/kg, were given intravenously every 2 weeks. Anti-PD-1, anti-PD-L1 or anti-CTLA-4 therapy given earlier was allowed, and around 40% had some.

Trimming left V 6 bases short and J 13 bases short, with 19 bases between. Germline CDR1 and CDR2: DFQATT and SNEGSKA (reference sequence). The CDR3 spans 11 residues. Sequencing was performed with immunoSEQ multiplex PCR; in TCRdb, only in-frame clones are kept and a portion is missing. The table includes 70,000 to 85,000 clones, roughly 90% detected once. If patients had autoimmune disease history or systemic immunosuppression, they were excluded. Findings and limits, study-wide: Expanded clones were, on average, more numerous among CD8+ T cells than CD4+.

The material sequenced was CD4+ or CD8+ T cells sorted from blood, taken in a trial of the OX40 agonist ivuxolimab. The sequence was obtained from an adult with an advanced solid tumor such as melanoma, head and neck, liver or kidney cancer. The chain links TRBV20-1 to TRBJ2-7, with D perhaps TRBD2 (5 bases). DNA for the CDR3: TGCAGTGCGTCCGACGGCGGACTTCAATACTTC. This translates into CSASDGGLQYF.